The entry that follows covers one T cell receptor (beta chain) sequence. Its antigen is as yet unknown. The source of the sample is a study of cytomegalovirus exposure and HLA in healthy donors. The germline V and J ends were trimmed by 0 bases and 6 bases, with 11 bases remaining between them. CDR3 length equals 14 residues. Germline V gene lookup returns CDR1 SGHKS and CDR2 YYEKEE (reference sequence). The PCR employed 60 Vbeta primers together with 13 Jbeta primers. Profiled with immunoSEQ multiplex PCR; TCRdb holds only in-frame clones, not every one. The sample has around 130,000 clones; approximately 75% are singletons. Study-level results: The analysis excluded some indistinguishable V segments, including TRBV6-2 and TRBV6-3. Altogether, about 160 TCR beta chains were recorded as cytomegalovirus-associated. Analyses of presence/absence relied on an assumption of roughly uniform sequencing depth across donors. The study had only CMV serostatus as immune exposure information.

The chain couples TRBV5-5 to TRBJ2-3; possible D gene TRBD2, 6 bases. This receptor was taken from a man aged 35 to 55 in good health and CMV-seronegative. The sequencing input was PBMCs. This chain's CDR3 is CASSLGGVADTQYF. The CDR3 nucleotides read TGTGCCAGCAGCTTGGGGGGGGTAGCGGATACGCAGTATTTT.